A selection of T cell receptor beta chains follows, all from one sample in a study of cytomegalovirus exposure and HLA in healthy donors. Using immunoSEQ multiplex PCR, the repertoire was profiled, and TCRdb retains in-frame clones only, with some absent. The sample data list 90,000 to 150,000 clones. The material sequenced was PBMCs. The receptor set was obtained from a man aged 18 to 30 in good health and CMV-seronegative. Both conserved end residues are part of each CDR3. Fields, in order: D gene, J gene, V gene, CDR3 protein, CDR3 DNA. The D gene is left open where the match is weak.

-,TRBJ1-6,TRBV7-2,CASSWRGVGSPLHF,TGTGCCAGCAGCTGGCGGGGGGTAGGATCACCCCTCCACTTT
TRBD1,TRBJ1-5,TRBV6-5,CASSYSWTGEQPQHF,TGTGCCAGCAGTTACTCGTGGACAGGAGAACAGCCCCAGCATTTT
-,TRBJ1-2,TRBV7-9,CASSPSEISGYTF,TGTGCCAGCAGCCCATCAGAAATTTCTGGCTACACCTTC
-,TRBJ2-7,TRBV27,CASTSVEEGEQYF,TGTGCCAGTACAAGCGTGGAGGAGGGCGAGCAGTACTTC
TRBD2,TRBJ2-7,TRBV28,CASRPGTSGGYEQYF,TGTGCCAGCAGGCCCGGGACTAGCGGGGGGTACGAGCAGTACTTC
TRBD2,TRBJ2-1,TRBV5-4,CASSWSLAGGNEQFF,TGTGCCAGCAGCTGGTCCCTAGCGGGAGGCAATGAGCAGTTCTTC
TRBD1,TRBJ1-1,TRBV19,CASNIQGGTTEAFF,TGTGCCAGTAACATACAGGGGGGAACCACTGAAGCTTTCTTT
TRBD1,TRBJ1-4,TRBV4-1,CASSHSRDRSNEKLFF,TGCGCCAGCAGCCACTCCCGGGACAGGTCAAATGAAAAACTGTTTTTT
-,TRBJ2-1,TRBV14,CASSQAQSTNEQFF,TGTGCCAGCAGCCAAGCCCAGTCCACCAATGAGCAGTTCTTC
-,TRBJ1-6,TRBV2,CASITPGVDSPLHF,TGTGCCAGTATAACTCCGGGGGTTGACTCACCCCTCCACTTT